The 15 T cell receptor beta chains below were found in one sample sequenced in a study of response to subunit inactivated influenza vaccine. TCRdb re-derived calls from the RT-PCR reads in MiXCR, one entry per CDR3 protein. The sample lists roughly 550,000 distinct CDR3 sequences; around a quarter were seen once. The data also belong to a second study, concerning T cells expressing NK-cell markers. In that study: UMIs accompanied the 5'RACE template switching by which TCR beta cDNA was made.

The source was CD4+ T cells sorted from PBMCs, collected about 13 days after vaccination. The receptors come from a man aged 50 to 60 who received an inactivated influenza vaccine.

This clonotype was counted a few times. The chain links TRBV20-1 to TRBJ2-7; D might be TRBD2 (5 bases). V was shortened by 6 bases and J by 2 bases, with 14 bases between the two germline ends. This CDR3 contains 13 residues. Germline V gene lookup returns CDR1 DFQATT and CDR2 SNEGSKA (reference sequence). This CDR3 reads CSAPSPGTYEQYF. The CDR3 DNA reads as TGCAGTGCCCCGAGTCCGGGGACCTACGAGCAGTACTTC.

This clonotype was counted only a few times. The CDR3 protein is CASSFSGGAGQPQHF. The CDR3 coding sequence is TGTGCCAGCAGTTTCTCCGGGGGCGCGGGTCAGCCCCAGCATTTT. This rearrangement joins TRBV6-5 to TRBJ1-5, with D maybe TRBD1 (6 bases). CDR3 length equals 15 residues. V was shortened by 4 bases and J by 6 bases, with 16 bases between the two germline ends. Germline-derived CDR1 and CDR2 are MNHEY and SVGAGI.

This clonotype was seen a handful of times. The genes are TRBV24-1 and TRBJ2-1; D is unclear. V gave up 3 bases and J gave up 7 bases, with 24 bases separating them. The CDR3 is 18 residues long. The germline V gene encodes CDR1 KGHDR and CDR2 SFDVKD. CDR3 nucleotides: TGTGCCACCAGTGATGGGCCCAGGTTACGGCCCGGATGGAATGAGCAGTTCTTC. Protein: CATSDGPRLRPGWNEQFF.

V usage is TRBV7-9 and J usage is TRBJ2-1; D is perhaps TRBD2 (6 bases). Trimming stripped 5 bases from V and 9 bases from J, with 20 bases between. Germline V gives CDR1 SEHNR, CDR2 FQNEAQ (reference sequence). The CDR3 is 15 residues long. The CDR3 here is CASSTLRGSWGEQFF. The CDR3 nucleotides are TGTGCCAGCAGCACCCTGCGGGGTAGTTGGGGTGAGCAGTTCTTC.

V and J are TRBV11-2 and TRBJ2-7; D is unresolved. CDR1 SGHAT and CDR2 FQNNGV come from the germline V gene. V shed 3 bases and J shed 1 base, with 13 bases lying between them. The CDR3 spans 15 residues. CDR3 sequence (DNA): TGTGCCAGCAGCTTTTATAGGTCCGGTTCCTACGAGCAGTACTTC. Residues: CASSFYRSGSYEQYF.

This clonotype was counted only a few times. The genes are TRBV28 and TRBJ2-1, with 9 bases aligning to TRBD2. Germline V gives CDR1 MDHEN, CDR2 SYDVKM. V shed 3 bases, J shed 2 bases, and the junction held 5 bases outside the gene matches. The CDR3 sequence is 16 residues long. CDR3 sequence reads: CASSLDSGSAYNEQFF. As DNA, the CDR3 is TGTGCCAGCAGTTTGGATAGCGGGAGTGCCTACAATGAGCAGTTCTTC. Together with reference TRBV28 and TRBJ2-1, the CDR3 gives the full variable domain: DVKVTQSSRYLVKRTGEKVFLECVQDMDHENMFWYRQDPGLGLRLIYFSYDVKMKEKGDIPEGYSVSREKKERFSLILESASTNQTSMYLCASSLDSGSAYNEQFFGPGTRLTVL.

This clonotype was seen only a few times. The rearrangement joins TRBV20-1 to TRBJ2-5, with unresolved D. The CDR3 runs 12 residues. Trimming pared 3 bases from V and 2 bases from J, leaving 7 bases between. CDR1 is DFQATT and CDR2 is SNEGSKA in the germline V gene (reference sequence). The CDR3 DNA is TGCAGTGCTAGTAATAGTCAAGAGACCCAGTACTTC. Its translation: CSASNSQETQYF.

This clonotype was observed a few times. The rearrangement joins TRBV15 to TRBJ1-5; 9 nucleotides line up with TRBD1. Germline-derived CDR1 and CDR2 are LNHNV and YYDKDF (reference sequence). The CDR3 covers 17 residues. V gave up 1 base and J gave up 3 bases; unmatched junction bases: 7. The CDR3 sequence is CATSRGRDRVPNQPQHF. The CDR3 DNA reads as TGTGCCACCAGCAGAGGTCGGGACAGGGTCCCCAATCAGCCCCAGCATTTT.

This chain links TRBV12-3 or TRBV12-4 with TRBJ2-7; 9 nucleotides agree with TRBD2. This CDR3 is built from 16 residues. V lost 5 bases and J lost 4; bases outside the gene matches: 12. CDR3 sequence reads: CASSPQHSGSPYEQYF. As DNA, the CDR3 is TGTGCCAGCAGTCCGCAACATAGCGGGAGTCCGTACGAGCAGTACTTC.

The chain uses TRBV6-2 or TRBV6-3 and TRBJ2-1, with D perhaps matching TRBD2 (6 bases). This CDR3 has 12 residues. Trimming removed 7 bases from V and 4 bases from J, with 8 bases in between. CDR1 MNHEY and CDR2 SVGEGT come from the germline V gene. CDR3 nucleotides: TGTGCCAGCATGGAGGGTTACAATGAGCAGTTCTTC. Its translation is CASMEGYNEQFF.

This clonotype has a handful of counts. The J gene is TRBJ2-1, the V gene TRBV24-1, with D uncertain. Germline V gives CDR1 KGHDR, CDR2 SFDVKD. There are 16 residues in the CDR3. Trimming removed 4 bases from V and 4 bases from J, with 16 bases in between. CDR3 loop: CATSDQKPDLYNEQFF. The CDR3 coding sequence is TGTGCCACCAGTGACCAGAAGCCGGACCTTTACAATGAGCAGTTCTTC.

This clonotype was recorded many times. V is TRBV12-3 or TRBV12-4 and J is TRBJ2-3; D unresolved. V was shortened by 8 bases and J by 1 base, with 13 bases between the two germline ends. The CDR3 totals 14 residues. The CDR3 DNA follows: TGTGCCAGCCACAAAGGCAGAGGCACAGATACGCAGTATTTT. This codes for CASHKGRGTDTQYF.

Here the CDR3 reads CASSRKGLAGDTQYF. CDR3 coding DNA: TGCGCCAGCAGCCGCAAGGGACTAGCGGGAGATACGCAGTATTTT. The gene calls are TRBV4-3 and TRBJ2-3; 12 bases fit TRBD2. This CDR3 is built from 15 residues. V dropped 4 bases and J dropped 5; count of bases not matched to a gene: 4. Germline assignment: CDR1 LGHNA and CDR2 YSLEER.

The V and J genes are TRBV15 and TRBJ2-2; D may be TRBD2 (6 bases). Germline V gene data show CDR1 as LNHNV and CDR2 as YYDKDF (reference sequence). This CDR3 is built from 17 residues. V dropped 0 bases and J dropped 7 bases, with 18 bases sitting between them. CDR3 coding DNA: TGTGCCACCAGCAGAGATGCGACTAGTAGGACGGGCGGGGAGCTGTTTTTT. Encoded protein: CATSRDATSRTGGELFF.

This clonotype showed up many times. The chain is built from TRBV14 and TRBJ2-6; D not certain. Germline-derived CDR1 and CDR2 are SGHDN and FVKESK. The CDR3 consists of 21 residues. V was cut by 2 bases and J by 0 bases, with 23 bases left in between. For the CDR3, the DNA is TGTGCCAGCAGCCAAAAATCTCCGGGCTCCATCCTTAGCTCTGGGGCCAACGTCCTGACTTTC. It specifies CASSQKSPGSILSSGANVLTF.